Below, one TCR beta chain is given with its context. Its antigen has not been determined. Qualities for individual bases were not recorded, and no much larger clone is one base off. V ends up 0 bases short and J 6 bases short, with an unmatched junction base count of 15. From a lookup of the germline V gene, CDR1 and CDR2 are LGHNA and YSLEER. From its cysteine to its phenylalanine, the CDR3 spans 18 amino acids. The sequence is cut down to CDR3 DNA, 54 bases in frame from base 1. This sample is part of a study of blood T cells in healthy people across ages (dated by TCRdb to the mid-2010s). Regarding the study in general: In model experiments, template switching captured about one uniquely barcoded TCR beta cDNA molecule for every two T cells. To avoid experimental bias, donors of different ages were randomly spread across the sequencing lanes. Four age groups were formed from the donors: young (average about 16 years), middle-aged (roughly 38), aged (62) and long-lived (around 82). For two donors (one aged 18 to 30 and one aged 80 or older), the study analyzed two additional independent replicas of 1 million unique cDNA reads from the same blood draw. Using deep sequencing normalized with unique cDNA molecular identifiers, the study measured how TCR beta repertoire diversity changes with age. Study-level results and caveats: Donor CMV infection status was unknown, potentially confounding age-related changes in expanded clonotypes. Observed TCR beta diversity per million T cells fell roughly linearly with age, and a significant reduction was already apparent by age around 39. Compared with the aged group, more naive CD4+ T cells, fewer expanded clones and increased TCR diversity were shown by the long-lived group, suggesting age selection. Estimates of total diversity from one million sequenced T cells were regarded as lower bounds and underestimates. There was a strong correlation between observed TCR beta diversity and the percentage of naive T cells measured by flow cytometry. Conclusive comparison of naive and antigen-experienced compartments was prevented by the profiling of bulk unsorted PBMCs.

Library preparation was by 5' RACE. Instrument on record: Illumina HiSeq 2500. A second PCR of 7 to 11 cycles was performed with a sample-barcoded 5' primer and a J-beta primer mix. Each TCR beta cDNA molecule received a unique molecular identifier from a template-switch 5' adaptor carrying 12 random nucleotides. Each sample yielded at least 3 million CDR3-containing paired-end reads. First-strand cDNA synthesis was performed from all RNA using the Mint cDNA synthesis kit, with priming by a TRBC-specific oligonucleotide. All cDNA was treated with uracil-DNA glycosylase and then went through a first 18-cycle PCR with the universal primers M1SS and BC2_uni_R. On the authors' methods: For normalization, 1 million high-quality reads, each with a distinct molecular identifier, were randomly selected from each sample. Instead of being binned into consensus sequences, reads with shared molecular identifiers were discarded. MiTCR, run with a Q25 quality threshold and the strictest error-elimination algorithm, handled CDR3 identification, clonotype clustering and error correction. A nonparametric unseen species model using Euler transformation provided a lower-bound estimate of total TCR beta diversity. The public sequencing data were trimmed at Q25 with fastp and processed into clonotypes with MiXCR by TCRdb, which kept only in-frame beta chains. Each CDR3 protein gets just one entry, which takes the most common genes and DNA from the rows behind it. The V and J calls here are based on TCRdb, not the publication. The sample table lists around 1.7 million distinct CDR3 sequences, 25% to 30% of them with a count of one. The ten most abundant clones make up 6.5% to 8.5% of the sample.

The roughly 39 donors, aged roughly 6 to 95 years, were systemically healthy Caucasian individuals from Russia. Each donor gave roughly 11 milliliters of peripheral blood, drawn into EDTA-treated Vacutainer tubes. Ficoll-Paque density-gradient centrifugation was used to isolate PBMCs, with at least 7 million per sample. Total RNA, at least 5 micrograms per sample, was extracted from PBMCs with Trizol reagent. For every donor, flow cytometry on a PBMC aliquot measured the percentage of naive CD45RAhigh/CD27high T cells. The chain is assembled from TRBV4-3 and TRBJ2-3; 7 junctional bases match TRBD1. Sequencing was performed on blood. The TCR comes from a woman aged 25 to 39 in good health. The CDR3 loop reads CASSQDTPQRGPADTQYF. The nucleotides read TGCGCCAGCAGCCAAGATACACCACAGAGGGGGCCCGCGGATACGCAGTATTTT.